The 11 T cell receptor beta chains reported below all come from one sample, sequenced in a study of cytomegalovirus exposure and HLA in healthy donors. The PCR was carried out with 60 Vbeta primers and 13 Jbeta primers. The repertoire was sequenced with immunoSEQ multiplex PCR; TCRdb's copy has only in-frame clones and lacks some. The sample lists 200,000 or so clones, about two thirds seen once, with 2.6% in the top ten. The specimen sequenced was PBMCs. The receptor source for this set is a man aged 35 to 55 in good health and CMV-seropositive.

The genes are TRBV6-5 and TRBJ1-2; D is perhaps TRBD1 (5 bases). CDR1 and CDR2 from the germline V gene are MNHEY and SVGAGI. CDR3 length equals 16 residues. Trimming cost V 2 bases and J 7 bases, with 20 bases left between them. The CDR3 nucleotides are TGTGCCAGCAGTTACACCCAGGGAGGGGCTTCCTCTGGCTACACCTTC. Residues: CASSYTQGGASSGYTF.

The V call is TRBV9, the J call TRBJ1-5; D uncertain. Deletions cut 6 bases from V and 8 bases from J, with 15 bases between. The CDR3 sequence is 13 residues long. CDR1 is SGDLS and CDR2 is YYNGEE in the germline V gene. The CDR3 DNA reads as TGTGCCAGCAACAATTTAGCCGGAGAGCCCCAGCATTTT. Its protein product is CASNNLAGEPQHF. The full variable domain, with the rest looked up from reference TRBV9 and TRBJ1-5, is DSGVTQTPKHLITATGQRVTLRCSPRSGDLSVYWYQQSLDQGLQFLIQYYNGEERAKGNILERFSAQQFPDLHSELNLSSLELGDSALYFCASNNLAGEPQHFGDGTRLSIL.

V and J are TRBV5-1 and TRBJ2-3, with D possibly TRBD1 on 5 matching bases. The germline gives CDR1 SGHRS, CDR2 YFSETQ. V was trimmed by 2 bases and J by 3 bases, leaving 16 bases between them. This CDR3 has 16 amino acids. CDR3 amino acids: CASSFRVADLTDTQYF. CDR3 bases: TGCGCCAGCAGCTTCAGGGTCGCGGATTTGACAGATACGCAGTATTTT.

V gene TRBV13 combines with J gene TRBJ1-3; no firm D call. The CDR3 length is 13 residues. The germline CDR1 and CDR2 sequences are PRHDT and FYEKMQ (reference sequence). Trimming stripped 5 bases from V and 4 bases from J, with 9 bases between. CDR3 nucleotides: TGTGCCAGCAGCGCCGACATAGGAAACACCATATATTTT. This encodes CASSADIGNTIYF.

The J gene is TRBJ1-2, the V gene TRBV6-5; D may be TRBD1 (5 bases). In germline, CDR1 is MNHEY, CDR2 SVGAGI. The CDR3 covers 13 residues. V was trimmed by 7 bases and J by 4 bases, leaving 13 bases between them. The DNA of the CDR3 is TGTGCCAGCATCAAAGGGGCAGCCTATGGCTACACCTTC. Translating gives CASIKGAAYGYTF.

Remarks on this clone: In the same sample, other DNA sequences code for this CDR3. CDR3 sequence reads: CASSLGRGDTQYF. DNA of the CDR3: TGCGCCAGCAGCTTGGGCAGGGGGGATACGCAGTATTTT. This chain uses TRBV5-1 with TRBJ2-3; 7 bases are shared with TRBD1. The CDR3 extends over 13 amino acids. CDR1 and CDR2 (germline): SGHRS, YFSETQ. The trim removed 0 bases at V and 6 bases at J, leaving 1 base unmatched.

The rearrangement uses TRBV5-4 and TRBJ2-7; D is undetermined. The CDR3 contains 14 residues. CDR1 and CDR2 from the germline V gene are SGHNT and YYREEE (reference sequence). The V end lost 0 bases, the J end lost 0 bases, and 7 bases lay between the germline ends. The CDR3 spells CASSLGATSYEQYF. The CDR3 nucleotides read TGTGCCAGCAGCTTGGGGGCGACCTCCTACGAGCAGTACTTC. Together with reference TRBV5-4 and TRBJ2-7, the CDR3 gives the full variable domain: ETGVTQSPTHLIKTRGQQVTLRCSSQSGHNTVSWYQQALGQGPQFIFQYYREEENGRGNFPPRFSGLQFPNYSSELNVNALELDDSALYLCASSLGATSYEQYFGPGTRLTVT.

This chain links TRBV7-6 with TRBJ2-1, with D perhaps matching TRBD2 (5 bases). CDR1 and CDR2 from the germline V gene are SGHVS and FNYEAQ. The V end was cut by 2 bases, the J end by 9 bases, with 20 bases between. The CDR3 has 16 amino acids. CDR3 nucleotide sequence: TGTGCCAGCAGCTTAACCTCGAGGAGAGGGTGGGGTGAGCAGTTCTTC. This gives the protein CASSLTSRRGWGEQFF.

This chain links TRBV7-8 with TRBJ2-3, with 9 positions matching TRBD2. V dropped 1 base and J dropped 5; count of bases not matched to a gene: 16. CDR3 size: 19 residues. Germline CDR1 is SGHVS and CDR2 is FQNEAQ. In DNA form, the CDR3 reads TGTGCCAGCAGCTTAGACCTGGGCGAAGCGGGGGGTGATGGAGATACGCAGTATTTT. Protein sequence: CASSLDLGEAGGDGDTQYF. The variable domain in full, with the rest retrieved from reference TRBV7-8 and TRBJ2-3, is GAGVSQSPRYKVAKRGQDVALRCDPISGHVSLFWYQQALGQGPEFLTYFQNEAQLDKSGLPSDRFFAERPEGSVSTLKIQRTQQEDSAVYLCASSLDLGEAGGDGDTQYFGPGTRLTVL.

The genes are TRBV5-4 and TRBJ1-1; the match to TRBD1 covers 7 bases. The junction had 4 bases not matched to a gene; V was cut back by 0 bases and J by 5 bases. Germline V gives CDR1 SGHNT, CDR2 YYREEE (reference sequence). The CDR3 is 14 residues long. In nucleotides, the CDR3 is TGTGCCAGCAGCTTGGCTACAGGGGTGACTGAAGCTTTCTTT. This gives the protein CASSLATGVTEAFF.

CDR3 in amino acids: CASRGTVSTDTQYF. CDR3 bases: TGCGCCAGCAGGGGGACAGTTAGCACAGATACGCAGTATTTT. This rearrangement joins TRBV5-1 to TRBJ2-3, with 7 bases that match TRBD1. The V segment lost 5 bases and the J segment 0 bases; nucleotides outside the gene matches: 3. This CDR3 comprises 14 residues. Germline CDR1 reads SGHRS; CDR2 reads YFSETQ.